This note documents a single T cell receptor beta chain sequence. Its antigen is still unknown. This entry comes from a study of Graves' ophthalmopathy and Graves' hyperthyroidism. Findings and caveats of the study: Thyroid clonotypes that were expanded above 0.001 frequency mostly also appeared in blood.

CAS ≥3, NOSPECS ≥4, moderate-to-severe activity and duration under 3 months marked donors with ophthalmopathy. Diagnostic conclusions were grounded in clinical symptoms, serum thyroxine, TRAb, thyroid ultrasound and orbital computed tomography. V shed 0 bases and J 5 bases; nucleotides not matched to a gene: 4. The CDR3 totals 14 residues. Germline assignment: CDR1 DFQATT and CDR2 SNEGSKA (reference sequence). Amplified material comprised TCR beta CDR3 regions derived from RNA transcripts. RT-PCR in the first round used HTBI primers; a second-round multiplex PCR followed. One entry per CDR3 protein results from TCRdb running MiXCR on the multiplex PCR reads. The sample records about 50,000 distinct CDR3 sequences, about half being singletons.

The sample comprised peripheral blood. This sequence originates from an adult woman with Graves' ophthalmopathy. V is TRBV20-1 and J is TRBJ1-2; 9 bases agree with TRBD1. The CDR3 loop reads CSARDPGTGYGYTF. CDR3 sequence (DNA): TGCAGTGCTAGAGATCCCGGGACAGGGTATGGCTACACCTTC.